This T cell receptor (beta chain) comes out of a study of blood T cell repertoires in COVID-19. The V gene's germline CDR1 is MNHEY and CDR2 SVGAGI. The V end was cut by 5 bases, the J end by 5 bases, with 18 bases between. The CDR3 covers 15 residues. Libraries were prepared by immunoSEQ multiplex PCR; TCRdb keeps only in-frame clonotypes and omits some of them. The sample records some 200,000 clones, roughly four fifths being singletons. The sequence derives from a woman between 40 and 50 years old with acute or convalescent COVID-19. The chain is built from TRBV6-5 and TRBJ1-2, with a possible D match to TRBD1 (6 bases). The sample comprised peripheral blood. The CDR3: CASSPTGPPLYGYTF. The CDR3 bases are TGTGCCAGCAGTCCGACAGGCCCTCCTCTGTATGGCTACACCTTC.